Following are 15 T cell receptor beta chains from one sample sequenced in a study of regulatory T cells in long-lasting Graves disease. Construction of the TCR beta libraries employed iRepertoire HTBI primers in conjunction with Arm-PCR of CDR3 regions. TCRdb re-analysed the multiplex PCR reads in MiXCR, keeping a single row per CDR3 protein. The data show about 560,000 distinct CDR3 sequences, with around 16% seen just once and about 11% held by the top ten. The time point is: newly diagnosed GD, antithyroid drugs for less than 3 months. PBMC-extracted RNA yielded the TCR library. This sample also appeared in a second study, on T cells in Graves' hyperthyroidism and ophthalmopathy.

Sample: peripheral blood mononuclear cells (PBMCs), taken at new diagnosis, from a patient treated with antithyroid drugs. The receptors shown here come from a young man with Graves disease.

With respect to this clonotype: It may be a read error: a sequence one base away is much more abundant. The rearrangement uses TRBV6-2 or TRBV6-3 and TRBJ1-1; D gene unclear. Germline CDR1 reads MNHEY; CDR2 reads SVGEGT. This CDR3 has 15 residues. This CDR3 reads CARSEGGAGRTEAFF. The CDR3 DNA sequence: TGTGCCCGCAGTGAAGGCGGAGCCGGGAGGACTGAAGCTTTCTTT.

This clonotype occurred many times. The rearrangement links TRBV11-2 to TRBJ2-3; the D gene could be TRBD1 or TRBD2 (6 bases each). Germline CDR1 SGHAT, CDR2 FQNNGV. V was trimmed by 5 bases and J by 0 bases, leaving 9 bases between them. The CDR3 totals 14 residues. In DNA form, the CDR3 reads TGTGCCAGCAGCCGGAGGGGGAGCACAGATACGCAGTATTTT. Translation gives CASSRRGSTDTQYF.

Of note for this clonotype: One end of the junction is discordant with germline, which a read error may explain. This rearrangement joins TRBV5-1 to TRBJ1-3, with D maybe TRBD1 (6 bases). The CDR3 extends over 14 amino acids. Germline V gene data show CDR1 as SGHRS and CDR2 as YFSETQ. The CDR3 here is CASSLGTSGNTIYF. CDR3 bases: TGTGCCAGCAGCTTGGGGACATCTGGAAACACCATATATTTT.

This clonotype appeared once. This CDR3 is missing its conserved last phenylalanine or tryptophan, likely due to a read error. The chain is built from TRBV18 and TRBJ1-1; D is uncertain. Germline values: CDR1 KGHSH, CDR2 LQKENI. The V end lost 8 bases, the J end lost 2 bases, and 6 bases lay between the germline ends. The CDR3 loop spans 11 amino acids. In DNA form, the CDR3 reads TGTGCCAGCAGTCGCAACACTGAAGCTTTCTCT. Its translation: CASSRNTEAFS.

This clonotype was seen at least ten times. The rearrangement joins TRBV27 to TRBJ1-5, with D hard to call. Looked up from germline, CDR1 is MNHEY and CDR2 is SMNVEV (reference sequence). V was cut by 4 bases and J by 2 bases, with 12 bases left in between. The CDR3 extends over 15 amino acids. CDR3 DNA: TGTGCCAGCAGTTCGGACCCCTCAGGCAATCAGCCCCAGCATTTT. Protein sequence: CASSSDPSGNQPQHF.

The chain joins TRBV13 to TRBJ1-1; D gene unclear. V lost 1 base and J 1 base, leaving 10 bases between the germline ends. Germline CDR1 PRHDT, CDR2 FYEKMQ (reference sequence). The CDR3 extends over 15 amino acids. The CDR3 nucleotides read TGTGCCAGCAGCTTAGTTGGCAGCCCGAACACTGAAGCTTTCTTT. As protein: CASSLVGSPNTEAFF.

This clonotype has a handful of counts. V usage is TRBV7-9 and J usage is TRBJ1-1; 9 nucleotides agree with TRBD1. The CDR3 loop spans 15 amino acids. The ends lost 4 bases at V and 1 base at J; junction bases unmatched: 4. CDR1 and CDR2 (germline): SEHNR, FQNEAQ (reference sequence). CDR3 bases: TGTGCCAGCAGCTCAGACAGGGGGGGGAACACTGAAGCTTTCTTT. Residues: CASSSDRGGNTEAFF.

The V call is TRBV15, the J call TRBJ2-4, with 9 bases identical to TRBD1. With V trimmed by 4 bases and J by 5 bases, 12 bases remained unmatched. The length of the CDR3 is 17 residues. Looked up from germline, CDR1 is LNHNV and CDR2 is YYDKDF (reference sequence). The DNA of the CDR3 is TGTGCCACCAGCACCTGGGGAGGTCGGACAGGGGAAAACATTCAGTACTTC. Protein: CATSTWGGRTGENIQYF.

The chain couples TRBV7-9 to TRBJ2-7; TRBD1 matches 10 bases. The V segment lost 0 bases and the J segment 6 bases; nucleotides outside the gene matches: 11. Germline loops: CDR1 SEHNR, CDR2 FQNEAQ (reference sequence). CDR3 length equals 17 residues. The CDR3 DNA follows: TGTGCCAGCAGCTTAGCCGGGGGCAGGGACAGGGGCCCCGAGCAGTACTTC. Its protein product is CASSLAGGRDRGPEQYF.

This clonotype was found many times. The J gene is TRBJ1-5, the V gene TRBV12-3 or TRBV12-4; D remains unclear. CDR3 length: 14 residues. V was pared by 4 bases and J by 7 bases, with 14 bases between. CDR3 in DNA: TGTGCCAGCAGTTCTCGAGCTAACGTCCAGCCCCAGCATTTT. Its translation is CASSSRANVQPQHF.

This clonotype was detected many times. The chain has TRBV11-2 and TRBJ2-7; the D is unclear. The germline CDR1 and CDR2 sequences are SGHAT and FQNNGV. Trimming pared 5 bases from V and 7 bases from J, leaving 18 bases between. This CDR3 comprises 14 residues. CDR3 sequence: CASSLTLTTGEQYF. DNA of the CDR3: TGTGCCAGCAGCCTCACCCTCACTACTGGGGAGCAGTACTTC.

This clonotype was recorded many times. This chain connects TRBV30 to TRBJ2-2; D is uncertain. Looked up from germline, CDR1 is GTSNPN and CDR2 is SVGIG (reference sequence). The CDR3 loop spans 12 amino acids. Trimming stripped 6 bases from V and 0 bases from J, with 5 bases between. The CDR3, as DNA: TGTGCCTGCCCCGCGAACACCGGGGAGCTGTTTTTT. Translating gives CACPANTGELFF.

The chain uses TRBV12-3 or TRBV12-4 and TRBJ1-2, with D unresolved. The CDR3 is 14 amino acids. V gave up 5 bases and J gave up 6 bases, with 16 bases separating them. The CDR3: CASSLAERADGYTF. CDR3 DNA sequence: TGTGCCAGCAGTCTTGCGGAACGGGCGGATGGCTACACCTTC.

The sample holds many counts of this clonotype. The rearrangement uses TRBV3-1 and TRBJ2-5; D perhaps matches TRBD2 (6 bases). V lost 3 bases, J lost 9 bases, and 20 bases lay in between. Germline V gives CDR1 LGHDT, CDR2 YNNKEL (reference sequence). This CDR3 comprises 15 residues. The CDR3 reads CASSQDWTTKMPQYF. CDR3 bases: TGTGCCAGCAGCCAGGACTGGACTACCAAGATGCCCCAGTACTTC.

This clonotype was found many times. The J gene is TRBJ2-1, the V gene TRBV11-2; no reliable D call. The germline gives CDR1 SGHAT, CDR2 FQNNGV. This CDR3 has 15 amino acids. V was cut by 0 bases and J by 7 bases, with 13 bases left in between. CDR3 DNA: TGTGCCAGCAGCTTAGACAGGCCCATGACGAATGAGCAGTTCTTC. It specifies CASSLDRPMTNEQFF.